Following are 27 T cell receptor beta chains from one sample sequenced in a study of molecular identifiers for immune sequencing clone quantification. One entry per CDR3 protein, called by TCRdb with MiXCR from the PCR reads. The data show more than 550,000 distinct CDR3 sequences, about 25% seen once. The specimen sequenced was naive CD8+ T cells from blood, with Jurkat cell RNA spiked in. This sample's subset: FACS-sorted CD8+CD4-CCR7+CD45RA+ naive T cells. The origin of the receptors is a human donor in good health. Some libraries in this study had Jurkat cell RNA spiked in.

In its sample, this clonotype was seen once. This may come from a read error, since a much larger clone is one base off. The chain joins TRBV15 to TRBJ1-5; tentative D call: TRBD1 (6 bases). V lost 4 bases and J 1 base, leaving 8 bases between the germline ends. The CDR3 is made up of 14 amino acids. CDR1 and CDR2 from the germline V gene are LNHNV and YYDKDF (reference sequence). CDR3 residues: CATSIDRSNQPQHF. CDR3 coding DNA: TGTGCCACCAGCATAGACAGGAGCAATCAGCCCCAGCATTTT.

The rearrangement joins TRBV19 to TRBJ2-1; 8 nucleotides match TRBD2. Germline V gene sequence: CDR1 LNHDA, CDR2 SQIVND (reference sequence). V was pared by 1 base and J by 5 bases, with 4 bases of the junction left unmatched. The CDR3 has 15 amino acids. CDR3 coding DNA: TGTGCCAGTAGTATAGGAACTAGCGGAAACAATGAGCAGTTCTTC. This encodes CASSIGTSGNNEQFF.

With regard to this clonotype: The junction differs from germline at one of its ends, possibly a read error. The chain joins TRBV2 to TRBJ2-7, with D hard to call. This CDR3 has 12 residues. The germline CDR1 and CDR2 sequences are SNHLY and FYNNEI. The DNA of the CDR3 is TGTGCCAGCAGTGCTCACAGATACGGGCAGTACTTC. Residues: CASSAHRYGQYF.

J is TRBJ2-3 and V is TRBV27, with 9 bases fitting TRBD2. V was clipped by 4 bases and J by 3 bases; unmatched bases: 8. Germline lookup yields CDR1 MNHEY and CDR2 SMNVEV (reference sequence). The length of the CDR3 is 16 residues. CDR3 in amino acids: CASSSIAGAPTDTQYF. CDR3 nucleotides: TGTGCCAGCAGTTCGATAGCGGGGGCCCCGACAGATACGCAGTATTTT.

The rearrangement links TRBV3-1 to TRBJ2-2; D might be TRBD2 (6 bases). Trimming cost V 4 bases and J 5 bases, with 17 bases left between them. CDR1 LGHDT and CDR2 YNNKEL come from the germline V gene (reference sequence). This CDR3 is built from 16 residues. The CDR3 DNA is TGTGCCAGCAGCCGCCGGGACTCCTCTCTTACCGGGGAGCTGTTTTTT. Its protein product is CASSRRDSSLTGELFF.

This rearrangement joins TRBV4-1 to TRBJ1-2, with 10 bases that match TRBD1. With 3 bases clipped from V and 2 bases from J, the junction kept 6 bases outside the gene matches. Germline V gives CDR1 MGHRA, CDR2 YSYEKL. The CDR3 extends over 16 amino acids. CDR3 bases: TGCGCCAGCAGCCACGGGGGGGGACAGGGGAACTATGGCTACACCTTC. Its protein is CASSHGGGQGNYGYTF.

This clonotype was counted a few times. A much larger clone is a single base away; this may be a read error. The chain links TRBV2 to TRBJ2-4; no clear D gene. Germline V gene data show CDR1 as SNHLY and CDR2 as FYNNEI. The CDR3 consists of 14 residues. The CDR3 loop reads CASSERIAKTIQYF. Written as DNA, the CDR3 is TGTGCCAGCAGTGAAAGGATAGCCAAAACCATTCAGTACTTC.

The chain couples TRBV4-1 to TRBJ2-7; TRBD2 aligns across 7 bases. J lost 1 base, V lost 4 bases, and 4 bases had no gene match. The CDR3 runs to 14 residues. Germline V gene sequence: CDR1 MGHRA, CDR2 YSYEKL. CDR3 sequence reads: CASSPQRGSYEQYF. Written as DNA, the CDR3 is TGCGCCAGCAGCCCCCAGCGGGGTTCCTACGAGCAGTACTTC.

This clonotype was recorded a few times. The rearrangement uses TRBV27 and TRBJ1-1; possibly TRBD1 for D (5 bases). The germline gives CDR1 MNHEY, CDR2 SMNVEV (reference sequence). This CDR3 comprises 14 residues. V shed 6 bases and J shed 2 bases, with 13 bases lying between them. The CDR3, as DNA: TGTGCCAGCAGGGAGGGGCAGTTTAACACTGAAGCTTTCTTT. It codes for CASREGQFNTEAFF.

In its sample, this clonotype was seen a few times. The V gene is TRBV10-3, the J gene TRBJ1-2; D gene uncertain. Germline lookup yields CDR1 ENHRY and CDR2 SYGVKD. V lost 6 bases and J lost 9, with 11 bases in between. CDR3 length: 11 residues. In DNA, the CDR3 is TGTGCCATCAGGGAGAATTTCAGCTACACCTTC. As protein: CAIRENFSYTF.

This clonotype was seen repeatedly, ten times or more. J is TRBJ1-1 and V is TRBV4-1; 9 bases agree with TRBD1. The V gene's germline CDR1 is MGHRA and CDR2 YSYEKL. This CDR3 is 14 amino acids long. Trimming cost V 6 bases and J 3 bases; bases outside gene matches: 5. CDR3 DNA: TGCGCCAGCAGGCGGGACAGGGACTACACTGAAGCTTTCTTT. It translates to CASRRDRDYTEAFF.

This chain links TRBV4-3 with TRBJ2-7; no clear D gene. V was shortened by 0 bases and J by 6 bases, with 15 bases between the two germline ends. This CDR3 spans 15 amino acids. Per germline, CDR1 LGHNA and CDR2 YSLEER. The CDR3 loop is CASSQDARSLLEQYF. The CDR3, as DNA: TGCGCCAGCAGCCAAGATGCCAGGAGCCTCCTCGAGCAGTACTTC.

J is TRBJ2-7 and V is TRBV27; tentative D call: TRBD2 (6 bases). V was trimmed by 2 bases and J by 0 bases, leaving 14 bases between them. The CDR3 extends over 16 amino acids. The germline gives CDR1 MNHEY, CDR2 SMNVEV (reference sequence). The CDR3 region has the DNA TGTGCCAGCAGTTTACAGGGCGGGGTCCCCTCCTACGAGCAGTACTTC. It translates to CASSLQGGVPSYEQYF.

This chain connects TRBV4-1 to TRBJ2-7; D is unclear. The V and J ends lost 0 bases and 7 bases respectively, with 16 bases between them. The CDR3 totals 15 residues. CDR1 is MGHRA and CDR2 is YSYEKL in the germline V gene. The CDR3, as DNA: TGCGCCAGCAGCCAAGATCTTGGGCTTGGGTTGGAGCAGTACTTC. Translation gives CASSQDLGLGLEQYF.

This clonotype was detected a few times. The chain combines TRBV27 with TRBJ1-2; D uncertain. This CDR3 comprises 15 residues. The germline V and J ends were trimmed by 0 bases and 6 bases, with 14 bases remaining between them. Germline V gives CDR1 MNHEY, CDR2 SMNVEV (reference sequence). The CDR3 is CASSLSQSLAHGYTF. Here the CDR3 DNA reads TGTGCCAGCAGTTTATCCCAGTCTTTAGCCCATGGCTACACCTTC.

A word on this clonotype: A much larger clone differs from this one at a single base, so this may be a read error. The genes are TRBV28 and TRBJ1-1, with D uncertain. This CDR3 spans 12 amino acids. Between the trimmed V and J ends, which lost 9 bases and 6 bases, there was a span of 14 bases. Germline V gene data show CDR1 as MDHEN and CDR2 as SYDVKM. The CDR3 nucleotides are TGTGCCAGTCTTATGAGCAGCCCTGAAGCTTTCTTT. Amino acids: CASLMSSPEAFF.

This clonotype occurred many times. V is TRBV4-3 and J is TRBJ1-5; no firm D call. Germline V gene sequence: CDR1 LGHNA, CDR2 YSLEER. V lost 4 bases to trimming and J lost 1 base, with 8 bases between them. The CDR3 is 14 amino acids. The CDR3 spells CASSPDGSNQPQHF. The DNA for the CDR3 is TGCGCCAGCAGCCCGGACGGAAGCAATCAGCCCCAGCATTTT.

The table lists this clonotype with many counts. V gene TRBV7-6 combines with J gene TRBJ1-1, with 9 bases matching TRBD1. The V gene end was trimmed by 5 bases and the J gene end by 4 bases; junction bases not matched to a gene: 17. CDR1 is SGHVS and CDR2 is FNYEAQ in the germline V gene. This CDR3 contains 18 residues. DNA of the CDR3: TGTGCCAGCAGCCCAAGGAGCGGACAGGGGATGTTGAGCACTGAAGCTTTCTTT. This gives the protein CASSPRSGQGMLSTEAFF.

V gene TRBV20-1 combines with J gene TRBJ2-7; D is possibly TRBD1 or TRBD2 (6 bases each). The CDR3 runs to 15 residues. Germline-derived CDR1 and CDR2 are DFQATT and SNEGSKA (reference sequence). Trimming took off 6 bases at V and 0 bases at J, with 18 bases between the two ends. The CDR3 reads CSAGGGGTGSYEQYF. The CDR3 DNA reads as TGCAGTGCCGGGGGTGGGGGCACGGGCTCCTACGAGCAGTACTTC.

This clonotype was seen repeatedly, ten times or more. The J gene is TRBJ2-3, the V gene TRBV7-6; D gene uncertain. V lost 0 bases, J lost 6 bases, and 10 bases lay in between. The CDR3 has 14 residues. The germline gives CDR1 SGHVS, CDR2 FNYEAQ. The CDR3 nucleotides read TGTGCCAGCAGCTTAGCAGGGTATCGGGATACGCAGTATTTT. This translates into CASSLAGYRDTQYF. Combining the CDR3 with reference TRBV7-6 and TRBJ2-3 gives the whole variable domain GAGVSQSPRYKVTKRGQDVALRCDPISGHVSLYWYRQALGQGPEFLTYFNYEAQQDKSGLPNDRFSAERPEGSISTLTIQRTEQRDSAMYRCASSLAGYRDTQYFGPGTRLTVL.

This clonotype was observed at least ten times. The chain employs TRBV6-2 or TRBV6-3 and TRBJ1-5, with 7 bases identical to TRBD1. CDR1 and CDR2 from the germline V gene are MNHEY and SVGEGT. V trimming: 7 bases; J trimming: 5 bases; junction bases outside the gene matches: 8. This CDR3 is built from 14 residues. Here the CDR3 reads CASNQDREYQPQHF. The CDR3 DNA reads TGTGCCAGCAACCAAGACAGGGAATATCAGCCCCAGCATTTT.

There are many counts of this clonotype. CDR3 region: CASSLVSETQYF. Here the CDR3 DNA reads TGTGCCAGCAGCTTAGTATCAGAGACCCAGTACTTC. The chain has TRBV7-6 and TRBJ2-5, with D unclear. This CDR3 contains 12 residues. The V end was cut by 1 base, the J end by 4 bases, with 4 bases between. Germline CDR1 and CDR2: SGHVS and FNYEAQ.

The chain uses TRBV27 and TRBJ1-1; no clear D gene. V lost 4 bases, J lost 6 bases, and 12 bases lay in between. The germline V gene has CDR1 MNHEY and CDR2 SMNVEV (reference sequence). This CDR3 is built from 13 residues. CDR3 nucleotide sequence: TGTGCCAGCAGTTCCTCAGCTCTCCCTGAAGCTTTCTTT. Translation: CASSSSALPEAFF.

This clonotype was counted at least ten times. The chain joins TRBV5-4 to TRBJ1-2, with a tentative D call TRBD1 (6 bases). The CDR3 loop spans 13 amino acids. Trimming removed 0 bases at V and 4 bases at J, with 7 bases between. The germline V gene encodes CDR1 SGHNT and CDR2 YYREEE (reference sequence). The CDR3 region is CASSLETGYGYTF. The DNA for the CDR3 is TGTGCCAGCAGCTTGGAGACAGGCTATGGCTACACCTTC.

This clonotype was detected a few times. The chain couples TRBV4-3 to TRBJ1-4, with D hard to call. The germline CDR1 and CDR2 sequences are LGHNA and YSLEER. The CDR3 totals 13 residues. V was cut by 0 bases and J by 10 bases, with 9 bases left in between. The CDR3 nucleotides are TGCGCCAGCAGCCAAGACTCTGGTGGAAAACTGTTTTTT. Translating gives CASSQDSGGKLFF.

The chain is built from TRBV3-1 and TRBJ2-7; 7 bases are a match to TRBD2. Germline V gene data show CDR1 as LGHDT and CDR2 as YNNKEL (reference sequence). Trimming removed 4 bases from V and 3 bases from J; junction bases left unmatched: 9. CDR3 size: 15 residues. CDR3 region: CASSPLWEGRYEQYF. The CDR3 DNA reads TGTGCCAGCAGCCCCCTGTGGGAGGGCCGCTACGAGCAGTACTTC.

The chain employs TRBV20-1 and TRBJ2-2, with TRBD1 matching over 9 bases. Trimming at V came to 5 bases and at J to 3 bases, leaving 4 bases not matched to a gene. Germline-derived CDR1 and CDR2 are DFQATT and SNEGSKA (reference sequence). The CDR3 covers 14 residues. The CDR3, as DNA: TGCAGTGCTCGGACAGGGGAGGACACCGGGGAGCTGTTTTTT. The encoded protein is CSARTGEDTGELFF.